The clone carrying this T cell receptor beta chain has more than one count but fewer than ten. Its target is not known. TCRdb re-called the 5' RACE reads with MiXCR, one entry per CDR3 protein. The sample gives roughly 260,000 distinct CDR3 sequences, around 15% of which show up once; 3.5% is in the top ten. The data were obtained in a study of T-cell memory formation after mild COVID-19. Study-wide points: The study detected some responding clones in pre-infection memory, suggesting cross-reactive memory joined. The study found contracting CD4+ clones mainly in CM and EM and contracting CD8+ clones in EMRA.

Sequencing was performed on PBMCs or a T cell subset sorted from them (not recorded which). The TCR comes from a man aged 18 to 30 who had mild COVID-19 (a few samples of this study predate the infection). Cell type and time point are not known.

This chain's CDR3 is CASSLTGPIGDTQYF. The DNA for the CDR3 is TGCGCCAGCAGCTTAACAGGGCCGATAGGAGATACGCAGTATTTT. This chain links TRBV5-1 with TRBJ2-3; D perhaps matches TRBD1 (6 bases). Germline CDR1 reads SGHRS; CDR2 reads YFSETQ. Trimming pared 2 bases from V and 5 bases from J, leaving 15 bases between. The CDR3 extends over 15 amino acids.